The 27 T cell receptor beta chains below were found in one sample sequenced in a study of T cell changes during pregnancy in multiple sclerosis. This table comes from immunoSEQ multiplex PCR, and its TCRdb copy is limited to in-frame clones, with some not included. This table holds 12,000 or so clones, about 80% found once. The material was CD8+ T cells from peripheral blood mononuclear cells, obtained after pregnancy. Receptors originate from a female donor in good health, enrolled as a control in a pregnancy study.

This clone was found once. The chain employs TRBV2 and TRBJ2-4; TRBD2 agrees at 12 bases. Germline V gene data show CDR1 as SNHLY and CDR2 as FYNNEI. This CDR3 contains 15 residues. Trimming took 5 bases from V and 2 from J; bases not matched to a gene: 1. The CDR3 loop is CASSWTSGTKNIQYF. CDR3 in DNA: TGTGCCAGCAGTTGGACTAGCGGGACCAAAAACATTCAGTACTTC.

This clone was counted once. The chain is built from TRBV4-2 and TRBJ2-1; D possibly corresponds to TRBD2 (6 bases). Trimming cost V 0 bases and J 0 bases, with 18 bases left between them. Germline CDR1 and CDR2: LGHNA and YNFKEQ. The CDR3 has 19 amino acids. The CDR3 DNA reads TGTGCCAGCAGCCAAGAAGAGCCGGGGGTTAGAAGCTCCTACAATGAGCAGTTCTTC. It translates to CASSQEEPGVRSSYNEQFF.

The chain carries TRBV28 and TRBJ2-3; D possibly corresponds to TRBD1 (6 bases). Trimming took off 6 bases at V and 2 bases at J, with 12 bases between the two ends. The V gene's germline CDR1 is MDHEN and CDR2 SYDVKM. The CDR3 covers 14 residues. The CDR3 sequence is CASRHQGSTDTQYF. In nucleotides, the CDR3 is TGTGCCAGCAGGCATCAGGGGTCCACAGATACGCAGTATTTT.

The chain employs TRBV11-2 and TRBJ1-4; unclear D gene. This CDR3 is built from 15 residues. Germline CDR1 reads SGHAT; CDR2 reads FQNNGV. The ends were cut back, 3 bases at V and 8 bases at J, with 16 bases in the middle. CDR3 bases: TGTGCCAGCAGCTTTATCATCAGAGGAAGAGAAAAACTGTTTTTT. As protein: CASSFIIRGREKLFF.

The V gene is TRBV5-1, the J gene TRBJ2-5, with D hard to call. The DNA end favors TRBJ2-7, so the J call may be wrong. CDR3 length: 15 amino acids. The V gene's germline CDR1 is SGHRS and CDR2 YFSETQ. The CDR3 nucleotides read TGCGCCAGCAGCTTGGGCCAATCAGGTACCTACGAGCAGTACTTC. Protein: CASSLGQSGTYEQYF.

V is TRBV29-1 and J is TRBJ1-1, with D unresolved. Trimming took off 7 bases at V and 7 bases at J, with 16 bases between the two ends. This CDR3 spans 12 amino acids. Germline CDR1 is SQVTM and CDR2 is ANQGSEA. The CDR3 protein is CSASPRGGEAFF. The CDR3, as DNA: TGCAGCGCCAGCCCCAGAGGTGGTGAAGCTTTCTTT.

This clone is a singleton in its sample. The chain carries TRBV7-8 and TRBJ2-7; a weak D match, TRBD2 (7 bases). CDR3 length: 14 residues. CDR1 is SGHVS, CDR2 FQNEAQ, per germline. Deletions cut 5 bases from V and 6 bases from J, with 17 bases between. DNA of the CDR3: TGTGCCAGCAGCCCGGAGGGGGGGGTGGCCGAGCAGTACTTC. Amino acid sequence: CASSPEGGVAEQYF.

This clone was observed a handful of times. CDR3 region: CASSTTGTAEAFF. The CDR3 region has the DNA TGCGCCAGCAGTACAACCGGGACAGCCGAAGCTTTCTTT. The V and J genes are TRBV5-1 and TRBJ1-1; TRBD1 agrees at 7 bases. The CDR3 is 13 amino acids. The J segment lost 8 bases and the V segment lost 5 bases, leaving 9 bases of the junction unmatched. Germline V lookup: CDR1 SGHRS, CDR2 YFSETQ.

The CDR3 region is CASSLALGTGFVYTF. CDR3 DNA: TGTGCCAGCAGCTTAGCGCTGGGGACAGGGTTTGTCTACACCTTC. The chain has TRBV7-9 and TRBJ1-2, with 9 bases aligning to TRBD1. The ends lost 0 bases at V and 10 bases at J; junction bases unmatched: 9. The CDR3 is made up of 15 amino acids. Germline loops: CDR1 SEHNR, CDR2 FQNEAQ (reference sequence).

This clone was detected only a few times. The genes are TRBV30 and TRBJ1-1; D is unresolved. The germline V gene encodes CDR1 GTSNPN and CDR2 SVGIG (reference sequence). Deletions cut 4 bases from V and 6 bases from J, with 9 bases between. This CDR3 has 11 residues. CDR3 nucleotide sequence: TGTGCCTGGATTCGCGTCGCTGAAGCTTTCTTT. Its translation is CAWIRVAEAFF.

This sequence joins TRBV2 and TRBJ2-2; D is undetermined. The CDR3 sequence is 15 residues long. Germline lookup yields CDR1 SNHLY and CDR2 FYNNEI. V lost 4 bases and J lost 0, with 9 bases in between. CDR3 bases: TGTGCCAGCAGTGGCCCGAGCGCGAACACCGGGGAGCTGTTTTTT. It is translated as CASSGPSANTGELFF. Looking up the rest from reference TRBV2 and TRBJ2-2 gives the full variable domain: EPEVTQTPSHQVTQMGQEVILRCVPISNHLYFYWYRQILGQKVEFLVSFYNNEISEKSEIFDDQFSVERPDGSNFTLKIRSTKLEDSAMYFCASSGPSANTGELFFGEGSRLTVL.

CDR3: CASSQTGERKHEQYF. For the CDR3, the DNA is TGTGCCAGCAGCCAGACAGGGGAACGGAAGCACGAGCAGTACTTC. V usage is TRBV9 and J usage is TRBJ2-7; 8 bases are shared with TRBD1. V trimming: 4 bases; J trimming: 5 bases; junction bases outside the gene matches: 11. The CDR3 loop spans 15 amino acids. The germline V gene encodes CDR1 SGDLS and CDR2 YYNGEE. Supplemented by reference TRBV9 and TRBJ2-7, the full variable domain reads DSGVTQTPKHLITATGQRVTLRCSPRSGDLSVYWYQQSLDQGLQFLIQYYNGEERAKGNILERFSAQQFPDLHSELNLSSLELGDSALYFCASSQTGERKHEQYFGPGTRLTVT.

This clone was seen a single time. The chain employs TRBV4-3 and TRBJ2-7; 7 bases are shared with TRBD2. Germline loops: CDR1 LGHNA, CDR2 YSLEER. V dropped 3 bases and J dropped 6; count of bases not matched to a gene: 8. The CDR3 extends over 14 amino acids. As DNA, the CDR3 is TGCGCCAGCAGCCAGGGCGGGGGACGAAGCGAGCAGTACTTC. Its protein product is CASSQGGGRSEQYF.

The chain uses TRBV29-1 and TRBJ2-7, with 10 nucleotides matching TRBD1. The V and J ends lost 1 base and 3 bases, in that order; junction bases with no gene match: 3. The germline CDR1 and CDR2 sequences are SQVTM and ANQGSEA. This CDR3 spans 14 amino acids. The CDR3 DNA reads TGCAGCGTTGAAGGTGGGACAGGGGACTACGAGCAGTACTTC. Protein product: CSVEGGTGDYEQYF.

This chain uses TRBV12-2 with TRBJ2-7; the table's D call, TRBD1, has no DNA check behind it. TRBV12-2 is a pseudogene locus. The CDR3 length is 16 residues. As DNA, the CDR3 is TGTGCAAGTCGCTTCCACTTGACAGGGGTAATGGACGAGCAGTACTTC. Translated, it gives CASRFHLTGVMDEQYF.

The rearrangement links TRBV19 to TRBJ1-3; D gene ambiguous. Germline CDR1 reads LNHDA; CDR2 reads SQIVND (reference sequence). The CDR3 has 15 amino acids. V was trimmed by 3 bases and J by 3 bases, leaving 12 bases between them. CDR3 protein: CASSIGRGLGNTIYF. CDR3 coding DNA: TGTGCCAGTAGTATTGGTCGTGGGCTTGGAAACACCATATATTTT. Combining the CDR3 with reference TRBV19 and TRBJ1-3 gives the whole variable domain DGGITQSPKYLFRKEGQNVTLSCEQNLNHDAMYWYRQDPGQGLRLIYYSQIVNDFQKGDIAEGYSVSREKKESFPLTVTSAQKNPTAFYLCASSIGRGLGNTIYFGEGSWLTVV.

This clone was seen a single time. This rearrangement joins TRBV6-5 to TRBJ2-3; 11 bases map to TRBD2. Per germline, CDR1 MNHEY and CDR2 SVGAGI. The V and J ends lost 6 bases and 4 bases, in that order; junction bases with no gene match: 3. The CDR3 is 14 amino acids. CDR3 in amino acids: CASRGTSGSDTQYF. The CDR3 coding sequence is TGTGCCAGCAGGGGGACTAGCGGCTCAGATACGCAGTATTTT.

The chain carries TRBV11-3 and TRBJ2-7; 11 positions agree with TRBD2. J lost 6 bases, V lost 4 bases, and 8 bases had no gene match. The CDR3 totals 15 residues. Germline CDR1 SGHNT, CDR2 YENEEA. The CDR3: CASSSYSGRGFEQYF. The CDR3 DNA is TGTGCCAGCAGCTCCTATAGCGGGAGGGGTTTCGAGCAGTACTTC. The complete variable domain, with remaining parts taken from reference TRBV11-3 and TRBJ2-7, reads EAGVVQSPRYKIIEKKQPVAFWCNPISGHNTLYWYLQNLGQGPELLIRYENEEAVDDSQLPKDRFSAERLKGVDSTLKIQPAELGDSAVYLCASSSYSGRGFEQYFGPGTRLTVT.

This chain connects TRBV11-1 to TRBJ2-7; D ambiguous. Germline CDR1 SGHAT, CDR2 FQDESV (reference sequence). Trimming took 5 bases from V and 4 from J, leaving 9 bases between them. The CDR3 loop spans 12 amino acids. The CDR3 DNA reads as TGTGCCAGCAGCCTAGTCGGGTACGAGCAGTACTTC. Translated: CASSLVGYEQYF.

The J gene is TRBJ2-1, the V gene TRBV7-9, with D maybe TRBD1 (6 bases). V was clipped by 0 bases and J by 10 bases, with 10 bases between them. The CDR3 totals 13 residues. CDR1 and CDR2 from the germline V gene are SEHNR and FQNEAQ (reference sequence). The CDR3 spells CASSLAWGPEQFF. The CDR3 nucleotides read TGTGCCAGCAGCTTAGCCTGGGGGCCAGAGCAGTTCTTC.

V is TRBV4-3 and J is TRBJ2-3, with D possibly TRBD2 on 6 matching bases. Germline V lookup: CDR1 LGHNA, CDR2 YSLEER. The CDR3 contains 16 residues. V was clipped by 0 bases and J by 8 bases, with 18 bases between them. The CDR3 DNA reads TGCGCCAGCAGCCAAGAGTTCGGTAGCGGCGCGGGTACGCAGTATTTT. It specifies CASSQEFGSGAGTQYF.

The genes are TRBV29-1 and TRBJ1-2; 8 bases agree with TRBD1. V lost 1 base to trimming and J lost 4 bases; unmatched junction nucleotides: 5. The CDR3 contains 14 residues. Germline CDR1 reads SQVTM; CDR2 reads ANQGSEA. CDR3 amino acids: CSVEGQGLSYGYTF. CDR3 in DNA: TGCAGCGTTGAAGGACAGGGGCTGAGCTATGGCTACACCTTC.

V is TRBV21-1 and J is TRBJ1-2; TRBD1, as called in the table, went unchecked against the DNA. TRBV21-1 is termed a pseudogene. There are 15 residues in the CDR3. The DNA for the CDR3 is TGTGCCAGCAGCCTCGGACAGTTAGCTAACTATGGCTACACCTTC. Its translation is CASSLGQLANYGYTF.

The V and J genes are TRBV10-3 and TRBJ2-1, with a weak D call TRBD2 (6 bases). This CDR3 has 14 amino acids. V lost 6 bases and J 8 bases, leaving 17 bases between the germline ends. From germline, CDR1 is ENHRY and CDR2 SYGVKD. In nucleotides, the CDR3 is TGTGCCATCAGGGGAGAGGGCAGGGACTATGAGCAGTTCTTC. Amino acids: CAIRGEGRDYEQFF.

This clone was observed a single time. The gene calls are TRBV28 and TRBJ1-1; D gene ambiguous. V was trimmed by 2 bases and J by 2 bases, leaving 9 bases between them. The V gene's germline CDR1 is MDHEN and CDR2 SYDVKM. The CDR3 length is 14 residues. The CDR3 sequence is CASSLEGLNTEAFF. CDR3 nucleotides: TGTGCCAGCAGTTTAGAGGGTTTAAACACTGAAGCTTTCTTT. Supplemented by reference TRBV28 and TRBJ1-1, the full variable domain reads DVKVTQSSRYLVKRTGEKVFLECVQDMDHENMFWYRQDPGLGLRLIYFSYDVKMKEKGDIPEGYSVSREKKERFSLILESASTNQTSMYLCASSLEGLNTEAFFGQGTRLTVV.

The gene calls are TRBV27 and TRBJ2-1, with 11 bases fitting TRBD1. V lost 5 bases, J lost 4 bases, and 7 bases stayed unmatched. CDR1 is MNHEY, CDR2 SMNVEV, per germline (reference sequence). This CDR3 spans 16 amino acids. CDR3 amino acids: CASSLVGTGGYNEQFF. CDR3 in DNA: TGTGCCAGCAGTCTGGTTGGGACAGGGGGATACAATGAGCAGTTCTTC.

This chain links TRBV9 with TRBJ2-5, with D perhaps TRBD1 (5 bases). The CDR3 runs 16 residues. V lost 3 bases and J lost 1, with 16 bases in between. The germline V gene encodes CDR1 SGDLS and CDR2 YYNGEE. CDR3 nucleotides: TGTGCCAGCAGCGCCGAAGGTGGGGCAGTCCAAGAGACCCAGTACTTC. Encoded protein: CASSAEGGAVQETQYF.